Sequencing of this T cell receptor (beta chain) was carried out in a study of blood T cell repertoires in COVID-19. Study as a whole: Samples came from the United States, Italy and Spain, spanning acute and convalescent COVID-19. PBMCs, B-cell-depleted T cells, or T cells were the source of the cDNA or gDNA that made up the material.

The CDR3 extends over 18 amino acids. Between the trimmed V and J ends, which lost 5 bases and 0 bases, there was a span of 18 bases. The germline V gene has CDR1 SGDLS and CDR2 YYNGEE. As originally analysed: Reference gene primer amplification gave nucleated cell count estimates. Clones were read by immunoSEQ multiplex PCR, and TCRdb kept only the in-frame ones, dropping some. V, J and clone size were drawn from that table, and D and trimming were deduced from the DNA. Of around 62,000 clones in the sample, around 87% are singletons; the top ten hold 3.5% to 4%. Material: peripheral blood. V usage is TRBV9 and J usage is TRBJ1-6, with D maybe TRBD1 (5 bases). This sequence originates from a human donor in a cohort sampled during active COVID-19. CDR3 in DNA: TGTGCCAGCAGTGAAAGAGGGGAGGACACCTCCTATAATTCACCCCTCCACTTT. This gives the protein CASSERGEDTSYNSPLHF.